This T cell receptor beta chain is drawn from a study of CD8+ T cells in alopecia areata. The J segment lost 4 bases and the V segment lost 2 bases, leaving 14 bases of the junction unmatched. Germline lookup yields CDR1 SGHRS and CDR2 YFSETQ. This CDR3 has 18 amino acids. Extraction and reverse transcription of RNA yielded cDNA as the sequencing template. Only in-frame clones appear in the TCRdb table, and some are missing; sequencing was by immunoSEQ multiplex PCR. The sample carries fewer than 70,000 clones, about 40% recorded once. Sequencing was done on a sample of NKG2D-low CD8+ T cells sorted from blood. This receptor was taken from a human donor with alopecia areata. This chain connects TRBV5-1 to TRBJ2-1; 8 bases agree with TRBD2. CDR3 sequence (DNA): TGCGCCAGCAGCTTTCCGAGACGGGAGGGCCGCGGGTACAATGAGCAGTTCTTC. Protein: CASSFPRREGRGYNEQFF.